This is a list of T cell receptor beta chains from one sample in a study of shared clonotypes between healthy human individuals. Generated by immunoSEQ multiplex PCR, the TCRdb table keeps only in-frame clones and is missing some. The data hold 2.5 million or so clones, with 85% to 95% observed a single time. The sequenced material came from naive CD4+ T cells sorted from blood. The receptors here all came from a man between 18 and 35 years old in good health. CDR3s include the opening cysteine and the closing phenylalanine or tryptophan. Fields, in order: V gene, clone size, J gene, D gene, CDR3 protein, CDR3 DNA. D genes are given only for firm matches. Clone size is not always given. Where it is, it says once, few, many or a class for expanded clones.

>TRBV6-5|-|TRBJ1-2|-
CASTPGGGYNGYTF
TGTGCCAGTACCCCTGGGGGCGGATATAATGGCTACACCTTC
>TRBV19|-|TRBJ1-4|-
CASSPQTATNEKLFF
TGTGCCAGTAGTCCTCAGACGGCAACTAATGAAAAACTGTTTTTT
>TRBV30|-|TRBJ1-2|-
CAWSVSGNYGYTF
TGTGCCTGGAGTGTCTCAGGGAACTATGGCTACACCTTC
>TRBV6-5|once|TRBJ1-1|-
CASSSDRSQAFF
TGTGCCAGCAGTTCCGACCGTTCACAAGCTTTCTTT
>TRBV7-9|-|TRBJ1-2|-
CASSLDSAYGYTF
TGTGCCAGCAGCTTGGACAGTGCTTATGGCTACACCTTC
>TRBV1|-|TRBJ1-3|-
CTSSRENSGQSGNTIYF
TGCACCAGCAGCCGGGAGAACTCCGGGCAATCTGGAAACACCATATATTTT
>TRBV19|-|TRBJ1-2|TRBD1
CASRTGFGYTF
TGTGCCAGTAGGACAGGGTTTGGCTACACCTTC
>TRBV10-2|few|TRBJ1-6|-
CASSETGRANSPLHF
TGCGCCAGCAGTGAGACGGGCAGGGCTAATTCACCCCTCCACTTT
>TRBV18|-|TRBJ2-1|TRBD2
CASSQSGSSYNEQFF
TGTGCCAGCTCACAGAGCGGGAGCTCCTACAATGAGCAGTTCTTC
>TRBV28|-|TRBJ1-2|-
CASSFRGAYGYTF
TGTGCCAGCAGTTTTCGGGGGGCCTATGGCTACACCTTC
>TRBV28|-|TRBJ2-3|-
CASSAAGLTSTDTQYF
TGTGCCAGCAGCGCTGCGGGGCTAACTAGCACAGATACGCAGTATTTT
>TRBV15|-|TRBJ2-2|-
CATSRDRGVVTGELFF
TGTGCCACCAGCAGAGATAGGGGTGTGGTCACCGGGGAGCTGTTTTTT
>TRBV28|-|TRBJ2-5|TRBD1
CASRNGQDAPGTQYF
TGTGCCAGCAGAAATGGACAGGACGCACCCGGGACCCAGTACTTC
>TRBV30|few|TRBJ1-1|-
CAWTTGTLNTEAFF
TGTGCCTGGACCACCGGGACACTGAACACTGAAGCTTTCTTT
>TRBV6-1|once|TRBJ1-2|-
CASSEMLEIGASGYTF
TGTGCCAGCAGTGAGATGCTGGAAATTGGGGCTAGTGGCTACACCTTC
>TRBV10-2|-|TRBJ2-2|-
CASSLMWPTPGELFF
TGCGCCAGCAGTTTGATGTGGCCAACCCCCGGGGAGCTGTTTTTT
>TRBV5-1|-|TRBJ2-1|TRBD2
CASSLLAEGRDEQFF
TGCGCCAGCAGCTTACTAGCGGAGGGTCGGGATGAGCAGTTCTTC
>TRBV5-1|-|TRBJ2-2|TRBD1
CASSLVTGQVGPRELFF
TGCGCCAGCAGCTTGGTAACAGGACAGGTGGGCCCCCGGGAGCTGTTTTTT
>TRBV7-9|-|TRBJ1-5|TRBD1
CASSGTGNANQPQHF
TGTGCCAGCAGCGGGACAGGGAACGCCAATCAGCCCCAGCATTTT
>TRBV10-3|-|TRBJ1-2|-
CATKEMNYGYTF
TGTGCCACCAAAGAAATGAACTATGGCTACACCTTC
>TRBV5-6|once|TRBJ1-5|-
CASSLAPGFSNQPQHF
TGTGCCAGCAGCTTGGCCCCAGGTTTTAGCAATCAGCCCCAGCATTTT
>TRBV18|few|TRBJ2-5|-
CASSPGRQETQYF
TGTGCCAGCTCACCCGGCAGACAAGAGACCCAGTACTTC
>TRBV12-5|-|TRBJ1-3|-
CASGPSGQGNTIYF
TGTGCTAGTGGTCCGTCGGGACAAGGAAACACCATATATTTT
>TRBV5-4|-|TRBJ1-6|TRBD1
CASSSEGTAYNSPLHF
TGTGCCAGCAGCTCCGAGGGGACAGCCTATAATTCACCCCTCCACTTT
>TRBV30|-|TRBJ2-2|TRBD1
CAWSVYRGLYTGELFF
TGTGCCTGGAGTGTATACAGGGGGCTTTACACCGGGGAGCTGTTTTTT
>TRBV6-6|once|TRBJ1-5|TRBD1
CASSPGQGPNQPQHF
TGTGCCAGCAGCCCAGGACAGGGACCTAATCAGCCCCAGCATTTT
>TRBV9|-|TRBJ2-7|-
CASSARTTSYEQYF
TGTGCCAGCAGCGCTCGGACTACCTCCTACGAGCAGTACTTC
>TRBV5-1|-|TRBJ2-5|-
CASSLALKETQYF
TGCGCCAGCAGCTTGGCCCTAAAAGAGACCCAGTACTTC
>TRBV7-9|-|TRBJ2-5|-
CASSLGRREGETQYF
TGTGCCAGCAGCTTAGGGCGGCGGGAAGGGGAGACCCAGTACTTC
>TRBV29-1|-|TRBJ1-5|TRBD1
CSVVQGSPPYSNQPQHF
TGCAGCGTCGTACAGGGGTCTCCCCCCTATAGCAATCAGCCCCAGCATTTT
>TRBV5-1|-|TRBJ2-2|-
CASSQIVSNTGELFF
TGCGCCAGCAGCCAAATAGTATCTAACACCGGGGAGCTGTTTTTT
>TRBV7-3|-|TRBJ1-3|-
CASSSSGGNTIYF
TGTGCCAGCAGCTCCTCAGGGGGAAACACCATATATTTT
>TRBV2|-|TRBJ2-5|TRBD2
CASNVAGETQYF
TGTGCCAGCAATGTAGCGGGAGAGACCCAGTACTTC
>TRBV5-1|-|TRBJ2-2|-
CASAQGNTGELFF
TGCGCCAGCGCCCAGGGAAACACCGGGGAGCTGTTTTTT
>TRBV7-9|-|TRBJ1-4|TRBD1
CASSWQGGSDEKLFF
TGTGCCAGCAGCTGGCAGGGGGGTTCGGATGAAAAACTGTTTTTT
>TRBV30|-|TRBJ2-4|-
CAWSPGWGNIQYF
TGTGCCTGGAGTCCTGGGTGGGGAAACATTCAGTACTTC
>TRBV6-1|-|TRBJ1-3|-
CASRQGSGNTIYF
TGTGCCAGCAGACAGGGTAGTGGAAACACCATATATTTT
>TRBV7-7|once|TRBJ2-3|-
CASSLSPLADTQYF
TGTGCTAGCAGCTTATCTCCGTTGGCAGATACGCAGTATTTT
>TRBV7-8|-|TRBJ2-2|-
CASSTGQWNTGELFF
TGTGCCAGCAGCACCGGACAGTGGAACACCGGGGAGCTGTTTTTT
>TRBV19|-|TRBJ2-5|TRBD1
CASSIQGARGETQYF
TGTGCCAGTAGTATACAGGGGGCAAGGGGGGAGACCCAGTACTTC
>TRBV13|-|TRBJ2-2|-
CASSFGALGTGELFF
TGTGCCAGCAGCTTTGGAGCACTGGGCACCGGGGAGCTGTTTTTT
>TRBV9|-|TRBJ2-5|TRBD2
CASSVASPSGRGETQYF
TGTGCCAGCAGCGTAGCTAGCCCTAGCGGGAGAGGGGAGACCCAGTACTTC
>TRBV2|-|TRBJ2-5|-
CASVPSRAGETQYF
TGTGCCAGCGTCCCGAGTAGGGCTGGAGAGACCCAGTACTTC
>TRBV7-2|-|TRBJ2-1|TRBD2
CASSQLAGEAYNEQFF
TGTGCCAGCAGCCAACTAGCGGGAGAAGCCTACAATGAGCAGTTCTTC
>TRBV6-1|-|TRBJ1-6|-
CASSDRLGSGWNSPLHF
TGTGCCAGCAGTGATAGGTTAGGGTCGGGGTGGAATTCACCCCTCCACTTT
>TRBV30|-|TRBJ2-7|TRBD1
CAWSLPGQGTYEQYF
TGTGCCTGGAGTTTACCGGGACAGGGGACCTACGAGCAGTACTTC
>TRBV2|-|TRBJ2-2|TRBD1
CASRNRDRGPGELFF
TGTGCCAGCAGAAACCGGGACAGGGGGCCCGGGGAGCTGTTTTTT
>TRBV4-1|-|TRBJ2-7|TRBD2
CASSQEPGLAGAYEQYF
TGCGCCAGCAGCCAAGAACCTGGACTAGCGGGAGCCTACGAGCAGTACTTC
>TRBV5-1|-|TRBJ2-1|-
CASSPMTLFSMASNEQFF
TGCGCCAGCAGCCCGATGACGTTGTTTTCGATGGCGAGCAATGAGCAGTTCTTC
>TRBV5-4|-|TRBJ2-1|TRBD2
CASSAGASGIYNEQFF
TGTGCCAGCAGCGCCGGCGCTAGCGGTATTTACAATGAGCAGTTCTTC
>TRBV5-1|-|TRBJ2-7|-
CASSFADRDDYEQYF
TGCGCCAGCAGCTTCGCGGACAGAGATGACTACGAGCAGTACTTC
>TRBV7-2|-|TRBJ2-7|-
CASSTRGGYEQYF
TGTGCCAGCAGCACAAGGGGGGGCTACGAGCAGTACTTC
>TRBV4-1|-|TRBJ2-1|TRBD2
CASSQAEVAGWDEQFF
TGCGCCAGCAGCCAAGCGGAGGTAGCGGGGTGGGATGAGCAGTTCTTC
>TRBV30|-|TRBJ2-5|TRBD2
CAWTIGGEGTMETQYF
TGTGCCTGGACCATTGGGGGGGAGGGGACTATGGAGACCCAGTACTTC
>TRBV27|-|TRBJ2-7|-
CASSLDQVSYEQYF
TGTGCCAGCAGTTTAGATCAAGTTTCCTACGAGCAGTACTTC
>TRBV4-1|-|TRBJ2-1|TRBD2
CASSPGGLAANEQFF
TGCGCCAGCAGCCCGGGGGGACTAGCGGCGAATGAGCAGTTCTTC
>TRBV30|-|TRBJ1-5|-
CAWSMSRGGQPQHF
TGTGCCTGGAGTATGAGCAGGGGTGGCCAGCCCCAGCATTTT
>TRBV28|-|TRBJ1-1|-
CASSVAGIAEAFF
TGTGCCAGCTCGGTTGCAGGGATCGCTGAAGCTTTCTTT
>TRBV5-4|-|TRBJ2-6|TRBD1
CASGHRGQGANVLTF
TGTGCCAGCGGCCACAGGGGGCAGGGGGCCAACGTCCTGACTTTC
>TRBV5-6|-|TRBJ2-7|TRBD1
CASSLGQGKYEQYF
TGTGCCAGCAGCTTGGGACAGGGGAAGTACGAGCAGTACTTC